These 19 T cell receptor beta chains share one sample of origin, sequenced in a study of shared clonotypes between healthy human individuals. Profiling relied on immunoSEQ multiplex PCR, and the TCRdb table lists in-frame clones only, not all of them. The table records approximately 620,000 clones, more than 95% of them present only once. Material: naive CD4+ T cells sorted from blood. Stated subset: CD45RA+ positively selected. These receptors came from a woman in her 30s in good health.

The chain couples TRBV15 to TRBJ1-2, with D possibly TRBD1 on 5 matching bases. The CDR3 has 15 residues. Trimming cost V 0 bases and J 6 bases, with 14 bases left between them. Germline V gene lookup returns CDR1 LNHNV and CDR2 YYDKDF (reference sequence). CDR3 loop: CATSRESLGQDGYTF. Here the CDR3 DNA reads TGTGCCACCAGCAGAGAGAGTTTGGGGCAGGATGGCTACACCTTC.

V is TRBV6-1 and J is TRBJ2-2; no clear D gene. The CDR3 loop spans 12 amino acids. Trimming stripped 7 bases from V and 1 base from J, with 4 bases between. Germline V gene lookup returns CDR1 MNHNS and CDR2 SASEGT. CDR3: CASKQNTGELFF. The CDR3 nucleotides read TGTGCCAGCAAACAGAACACCGGGGAGCTGTTTTTT.

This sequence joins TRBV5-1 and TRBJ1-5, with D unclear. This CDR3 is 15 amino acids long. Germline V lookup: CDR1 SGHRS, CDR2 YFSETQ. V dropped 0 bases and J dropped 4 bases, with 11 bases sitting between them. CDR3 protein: CASSLAGSLNQPQHF. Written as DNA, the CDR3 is TGCGCCAGCAGCTTGGCCGGCAGTCTAAATCAGCCCCAGCATTTT.

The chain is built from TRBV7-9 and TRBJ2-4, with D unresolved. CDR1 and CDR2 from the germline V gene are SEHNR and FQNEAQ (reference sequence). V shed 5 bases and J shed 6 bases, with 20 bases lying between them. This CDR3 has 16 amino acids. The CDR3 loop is CASSPPARMQRNIQYF. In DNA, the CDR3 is TGTGCCAGCAGCCCCCCGGCGAGAATGCAGAGAAACATTCAGTACTTC.

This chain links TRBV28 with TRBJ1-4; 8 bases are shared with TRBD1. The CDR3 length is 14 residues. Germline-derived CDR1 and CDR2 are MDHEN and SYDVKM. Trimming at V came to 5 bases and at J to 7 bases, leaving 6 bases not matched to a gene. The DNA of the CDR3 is TGTGCCAGCAGTGCGACAGGGGAGGGTGAAAAACTGTTTTTT. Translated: CASSATGEGEKLFF. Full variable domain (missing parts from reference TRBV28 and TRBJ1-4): DVKVTQSSRYLVKRTGEKVFLECVQDMDHENMFWYRQDPGLGLRLIYFSYDVKMKEKGDIPEGYSVSREKKERFSLILESASTNQTSMYLCASSATGEGEKLFFGSGTQLSVL.

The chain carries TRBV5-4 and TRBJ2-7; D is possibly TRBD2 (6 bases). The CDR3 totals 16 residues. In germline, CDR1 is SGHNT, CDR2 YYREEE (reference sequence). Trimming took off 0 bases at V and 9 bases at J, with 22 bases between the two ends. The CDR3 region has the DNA TGTGCCAGCAGCTTGGGACTAGACTACGATACTACGGCGCAGTACTTC. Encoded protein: CASSLGLDYDTTAQYF.

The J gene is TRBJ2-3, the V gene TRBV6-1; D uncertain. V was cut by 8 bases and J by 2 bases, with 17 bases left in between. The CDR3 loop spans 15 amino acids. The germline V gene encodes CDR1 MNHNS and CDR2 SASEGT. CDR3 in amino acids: CASAKDELYTDTQYF. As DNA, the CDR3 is TGTGCCAGCGCAAAAGACGAACTGTACACAGATACGCAGTATTTT.

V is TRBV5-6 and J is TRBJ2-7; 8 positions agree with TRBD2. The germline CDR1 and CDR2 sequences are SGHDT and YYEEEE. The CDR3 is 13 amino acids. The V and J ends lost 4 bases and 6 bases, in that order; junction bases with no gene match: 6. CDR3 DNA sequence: TGTGCCAGCAGCCTAGGACTAGCTTTCGAGCAGTACTTC. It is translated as CASSLGLAFEQYF. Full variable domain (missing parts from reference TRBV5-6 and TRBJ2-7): DAGVTQSPTHLIKTRGQQVTLRCSPKSGHDTVSWYQQALGQGPQFIFQYYEEEERQRGNFPDRFSGHQFPNYSSELNVNALLLGDSALYLCASSLGLAFEQYFGPGTRLTVT.

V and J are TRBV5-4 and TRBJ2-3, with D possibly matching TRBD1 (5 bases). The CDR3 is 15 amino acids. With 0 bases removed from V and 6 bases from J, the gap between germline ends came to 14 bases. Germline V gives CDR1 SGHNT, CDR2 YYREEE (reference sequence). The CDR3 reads CASSLAQGTWDTQYF. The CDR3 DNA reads TGTGCCAGCAGCTTGGCCCAGGGCACTTGGGATACGCAGTATTTT. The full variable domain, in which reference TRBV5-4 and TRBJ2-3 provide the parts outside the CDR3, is ETGVTQSPTHLIKTRGQQVTLRCSSQSGHNTVSWYQQALGQGPQFIFQYYREEENGRGNFPPRFSGLQFPNYSSELNVNALELDDSALYLCASSLAQGTWDTQYFGPGTRLTVL.

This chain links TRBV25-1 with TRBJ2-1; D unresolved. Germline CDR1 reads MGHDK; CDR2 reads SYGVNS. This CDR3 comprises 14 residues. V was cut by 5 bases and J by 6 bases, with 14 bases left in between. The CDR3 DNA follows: TGTGCCAGCAGTTTAAAGGAGTACGTCAATGAGCAGTTCTTC. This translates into CASSLKEYVNEQFF.

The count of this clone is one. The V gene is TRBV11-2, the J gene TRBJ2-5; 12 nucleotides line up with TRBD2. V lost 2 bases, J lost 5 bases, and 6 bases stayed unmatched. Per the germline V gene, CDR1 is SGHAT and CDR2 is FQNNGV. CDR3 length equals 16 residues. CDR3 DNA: TGTGCCAGCAGCTTAAGGACTAGCGGGACCTGGGAGACCCAGTACTTC. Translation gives CASSLRTSGTWETQYF.

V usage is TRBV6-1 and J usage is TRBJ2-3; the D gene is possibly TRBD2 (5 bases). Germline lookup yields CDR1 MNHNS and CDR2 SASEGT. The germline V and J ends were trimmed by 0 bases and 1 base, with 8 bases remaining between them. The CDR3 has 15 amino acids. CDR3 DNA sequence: TGTGCCAGCAGTGAAGCAGGGCGGGGCACAGATACGCAGTATTTT. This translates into CASSEAGRGTDTQYF.

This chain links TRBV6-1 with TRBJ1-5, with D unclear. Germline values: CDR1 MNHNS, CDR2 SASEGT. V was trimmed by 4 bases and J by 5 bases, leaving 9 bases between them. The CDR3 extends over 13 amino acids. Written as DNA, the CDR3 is TGTGCCAGCAGTGCCGAGCCAGATCAGCCCCAGCATTTT. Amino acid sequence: CASSAEPDQPQHF.

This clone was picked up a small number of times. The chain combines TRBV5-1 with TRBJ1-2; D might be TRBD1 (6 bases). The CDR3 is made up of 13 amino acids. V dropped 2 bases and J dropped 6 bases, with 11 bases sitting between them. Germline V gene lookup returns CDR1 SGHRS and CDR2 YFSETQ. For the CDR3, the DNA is TGCGCCAGCAGCTTTTTGGGGGCGGATGGCTACACCTTC. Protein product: CASSFLGADGYTF.

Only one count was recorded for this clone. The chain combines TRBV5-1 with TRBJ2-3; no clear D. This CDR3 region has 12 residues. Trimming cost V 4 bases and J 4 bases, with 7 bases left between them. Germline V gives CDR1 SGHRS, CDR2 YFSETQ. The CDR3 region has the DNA TGCGCCAGCAGCCCTCCCTCAGATACGCAGTATTTT. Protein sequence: CASSPPSDTQYF.

The chain's CDR3 is CASSEQNTEAFF. CDR3 DNA sequence: TGTGCCAGCAGTGAGCAGAACACTGAAGCTTTCTTT. This chain joins TRBV28 and TRBJ1-1; D unclear. The CDR3 spans 12 residues. The ends were cut back, 5 bases at V and 1 base at J, with 5 bases in the middle. Per the germline V gene, CDR1 is MDHEN and CDR2 is SYDVKM.

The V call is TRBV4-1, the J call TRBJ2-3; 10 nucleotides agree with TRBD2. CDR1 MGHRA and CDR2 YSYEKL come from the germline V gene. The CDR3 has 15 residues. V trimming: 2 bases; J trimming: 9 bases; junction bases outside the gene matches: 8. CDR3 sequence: CASSQSFSSGSTQYF. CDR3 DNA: TGCGCCAGCAGCCAATCCTTTTCTAGCGGGAGCACGCAGTATTTT.

The CDR3 sequence: CASSQVPGGNYGYTF. CDR3 in DNA: TGCGCCAGCAGCCAAGTACCCGGGGGCAACTATGGCTACACCTTC. V is TRBV4-1 and J is TRBJ1-2; D may be TRBD1 (6 bases). From germline, CDR1 is MGHRA and CDR2 YSYEKL. V dropped 1 base and J dropped 2 bases, with 11 bases sitting between them. The CDR3 contains 15 residues.

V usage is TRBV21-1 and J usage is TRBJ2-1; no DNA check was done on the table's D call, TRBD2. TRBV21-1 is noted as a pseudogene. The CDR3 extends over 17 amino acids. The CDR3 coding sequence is TGTGCCAGCAGCACCCGGACTAGCGGGATGTCCTACAATGAGCAGTTCTTC. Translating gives CASSTRTSGMSYNEQFF.